A selection of T cell receptor beta chains follows, all from one sample in a study of cytomegalovirus exposure and HLA in healthy donors. Method: immunoSEQ multiplex PCR; TCRdb's copy keeps in-frame clones and lacks some. Here the sample spans about 93,000 clones, roughly four fifths being singletons. The specimen sequenced was PBMCs. The receptor set was obtained from a middle-aged man in good health and CMV-seronegative. CDR3s leave out the opening cysteine and the closing phenylalanine or tryptophan.

v_gene: TRBV30; j_gene: TRBJ1-2; CDR3aa: AWGGRRGNYGYT
v_gene: TRBV5-4; j_gene: TRBJ2-1; CDR3aa: ASSLDGRVSDEQF
v_gene: TRBV29-1; j_gene: TRBJ2-1; CDR3aa: SSSRAGNEQF
v_gene: TRBV14; j_gene: TRBJ1-2; CDR3aa: ASSQTGDSNYGYT
v_gene: TRBV18; j_gene: TRBJ2-1; CDR3aa: ASSPGLAGLNEQF
v_gene: TRBV5-6; j_gene: TRBJ2-7; CDR3aa: ASSFRGSYEQY
v_gene: TRBV28; j_gene: TRBJ1-1; CDR3aa: ASSSGQGEAEAF
v_gene: TRBV5-1; j_gene: TRBJ2-5; CDR3aa: ASSSGAPRETQY
v_gene: TRBV7-7; j_gene: TRBJ2-1; CDR3aa: ASSAGGEQF
v_gene: TRBV10-2; j_gene: TRBJ2-7; CDR3aa: ASRDRVGEQY
v_gene: TRBV28; j_gene: TRBJ1-1; CDR3aa: ASTVQGAEAF
v_gene: TRBV5-4; j_gene: NA; CDR3aa: ASRRGGGSYEQY
v_gene: TRBV4-3; j_gene: TRBJ2-2; CDR3aa: ASSQDRVPAGVTGELF
v_gene: TRBV6-1; j_gene: TRBJ1-2; CDR3aa: ASRGSGGGSYGYT
v_gene: TRBV7-2; j_gene: TRBJ2-3; CDR3aa: ASSLSTDTQY
v_gene: TRBV10-3; j_gene: TRBJ2-2; CDR3aa: AISEPRDRGDTGELF
v_gene: TRBV29-1; j_gene: TRBJ2-5; CDR3aa: SVDPGIQSAQY
v_gene: TRBV7-2; j_gene: TRBJ2-7; CDR3aa: ASSRYGTAYEQY
v_gene: TRBV7-3; j_gene: TRBJ2-3; CDR3aa: ASSFRGTDTQY
v_gene: TRBV5-1; j_gene: TRBJ2-1; CDR3aa: ASSWTSGTNEQF
v_gene: TRBV30; j_gene: TRBJ1-2; CDR3aa: AWSVRGGVYYGYT
v_gene: TRBV19; j_gene: TRBJ2-7; CDR3aa: ASSPGQGAYEQY
v_gene: TRBV6-5; j_gene: TRBJ2-7; CDR3aa: ASTTGTYEQY
v_gene: TRBV28; j_gene: TRBJ1-2; CDR3aa: ASSPPGEDRINGYT
v_gene: TRBV19; j_gene: TRBJ2-6; CDR3aa: AITGSGANVLT
v_gene: TRBV28; j_gene: TRBJ1-1; CDR3aa: ASSLRGRTIEAF
v_gene: TRBV9; j_gene: TRBJ1-3; CDR3aa: ASSPSTGGGNTIY
v_gene: TRBV9; j_gene: TRBJ2-7; CDR3aa: ASSVLGLAGQQY
v_gene: TRBV7-6; j_gene: TRBJ2-7; CDR3aa: ASSLDGGEQY
v_gene: TRBV7-9; j_gene: TRBJ2-7; CDR3aa: ASSPGGVFSTLIYEQY
v_gene: TRBV28; j_gene: TRBJ2-1; CDR3aa: ASSFLGLAREAVDEQF
v_gene: TRBV28; j_gene: TRBJ2-7; CDR3aa: ASSPGGTPSYEQY
v_gene: TRBV27; j_gene: TRBJ1-1; CDR3aa: ASSLNMGGPEAF
v_gene: TRBV5-1; j_gene: NA; CDR3aa: ASRPRDRDYEQY
v_gene: TRBV18; j_gene: TRBJ1-1; CDR3aa: ASSLRPSGVRGGTEAF
v_gene: TRBV4-1; j_gene: TRBJ1-5; CDR3aa: ASSPSGGPDQPQH
v_gene: TRBV2; j_gene: TRBJ2-3; CDR3aa: ASSARSGGTDTQY
v_gene: TRBV7-2; j_gene: TRBJ1-5; CDR3aa: ASSLAPLGQPQH
v_gene: TRBV28; j_gene: TRBJ2-7; CDR3aa: ASSGLTYEQY
v_gene: TRBV29-1; j_gene: TRBJ1-2; CDR3aa: SVWSEGYT
v_gene: TRBV2; j_gene: TRBJ2-2; CDR3aa: ASSEREKTGELF
v_gene: TRBV7-8; j_gene: TRBJ2-7; CDR3aa: ASSLETSYEQY
v_gene: TRBV7-9; j_gene: TRBJ1-1; CDR3aa: ASSLSTGAVGTEAF